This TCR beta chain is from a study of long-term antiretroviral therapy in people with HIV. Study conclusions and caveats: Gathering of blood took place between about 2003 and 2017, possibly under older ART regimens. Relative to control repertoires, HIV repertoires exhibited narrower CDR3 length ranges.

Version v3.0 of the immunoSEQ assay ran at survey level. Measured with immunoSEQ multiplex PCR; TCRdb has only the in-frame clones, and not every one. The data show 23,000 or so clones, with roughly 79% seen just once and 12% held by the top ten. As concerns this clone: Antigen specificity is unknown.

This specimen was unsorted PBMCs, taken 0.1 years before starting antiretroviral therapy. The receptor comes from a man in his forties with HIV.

The CDR3 sequence: CASSQGQGEQPQHF. DNA of the CDR3: TGCGCCAGCAGCCAAGGACAGGGCGAGCAGCCCCAGCATTTT. This chain joins TRBV4-3 and TRBJ1-5; TRBD1 agrees at 7 bases. Germline CDR1 reads LGHNA; CDR2 reads YSLEER. This CDR3 has 14 residues. Losses at the gene ends were 1 base for V and 7 bases for J; bases not matched to a gene: 4.